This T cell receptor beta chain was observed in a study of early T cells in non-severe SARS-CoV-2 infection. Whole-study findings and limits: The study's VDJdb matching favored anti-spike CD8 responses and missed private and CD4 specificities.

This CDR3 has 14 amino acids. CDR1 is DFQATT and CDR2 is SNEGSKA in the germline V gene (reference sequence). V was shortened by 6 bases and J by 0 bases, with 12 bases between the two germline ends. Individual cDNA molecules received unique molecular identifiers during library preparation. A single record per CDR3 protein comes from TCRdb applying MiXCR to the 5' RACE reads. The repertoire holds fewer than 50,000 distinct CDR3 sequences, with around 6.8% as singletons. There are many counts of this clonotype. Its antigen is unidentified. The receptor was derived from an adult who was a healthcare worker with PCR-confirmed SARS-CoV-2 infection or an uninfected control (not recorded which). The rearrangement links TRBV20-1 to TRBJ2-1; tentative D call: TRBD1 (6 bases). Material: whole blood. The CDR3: CSAQQGNSYNEQFF. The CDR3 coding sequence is TGCAGTGCACAACAGGGAAACTCCTACAATGAGCAGTTCTTC.